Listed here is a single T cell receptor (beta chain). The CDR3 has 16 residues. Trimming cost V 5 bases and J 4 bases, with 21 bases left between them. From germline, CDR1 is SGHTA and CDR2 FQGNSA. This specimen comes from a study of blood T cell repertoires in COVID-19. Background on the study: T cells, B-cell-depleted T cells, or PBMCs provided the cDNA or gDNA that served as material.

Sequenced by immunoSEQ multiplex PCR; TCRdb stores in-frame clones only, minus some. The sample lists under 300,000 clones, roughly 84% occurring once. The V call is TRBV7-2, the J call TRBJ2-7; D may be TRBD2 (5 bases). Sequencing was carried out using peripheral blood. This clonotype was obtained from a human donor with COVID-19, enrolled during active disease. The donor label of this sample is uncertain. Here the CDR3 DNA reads TGTGCCAGCAGCAACGGAGGACCCGGGTACATTTACGAGCAGTACTTC. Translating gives CASSNGGPGYIYEQYF.